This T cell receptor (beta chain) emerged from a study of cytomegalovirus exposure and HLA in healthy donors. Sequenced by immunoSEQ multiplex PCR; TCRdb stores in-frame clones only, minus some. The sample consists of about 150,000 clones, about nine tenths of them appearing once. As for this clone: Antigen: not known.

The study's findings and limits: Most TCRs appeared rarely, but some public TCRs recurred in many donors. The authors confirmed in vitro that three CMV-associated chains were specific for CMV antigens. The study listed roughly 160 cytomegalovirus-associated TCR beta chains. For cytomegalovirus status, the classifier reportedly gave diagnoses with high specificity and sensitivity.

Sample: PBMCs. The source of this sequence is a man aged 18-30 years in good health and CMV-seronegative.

The CDR3 DNA is TGTGCCAGCAGCTTAAATGAGGAGCGCCAGTACTTC. It codes for CASSLNEERQYF. The chain uses TRBV7-9 and TRBJ2-5; D is undetermined. V lost 2 bases, J lost 10 bases, and 11 bases lay in between. Per germline, CDR1 SEHNR and CDR2 FQNEAQ (reference sequence). This CDR3 has 12 amino acids.